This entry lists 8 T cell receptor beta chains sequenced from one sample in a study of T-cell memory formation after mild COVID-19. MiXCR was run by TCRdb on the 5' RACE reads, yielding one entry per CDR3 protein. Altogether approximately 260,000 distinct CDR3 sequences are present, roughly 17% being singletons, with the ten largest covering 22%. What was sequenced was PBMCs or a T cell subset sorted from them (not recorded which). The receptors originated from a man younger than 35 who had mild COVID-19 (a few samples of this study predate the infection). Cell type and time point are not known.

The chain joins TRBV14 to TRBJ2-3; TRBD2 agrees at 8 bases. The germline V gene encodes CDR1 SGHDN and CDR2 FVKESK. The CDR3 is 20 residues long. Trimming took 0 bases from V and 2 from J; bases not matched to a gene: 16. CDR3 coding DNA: TGTGCCAGCAGCCAAGATTGGCAGGTGAAGAAGCGGGGGCTCACAGATACGCAGTATTTT. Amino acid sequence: CASSQDWQVKKRGLTDTQYF.

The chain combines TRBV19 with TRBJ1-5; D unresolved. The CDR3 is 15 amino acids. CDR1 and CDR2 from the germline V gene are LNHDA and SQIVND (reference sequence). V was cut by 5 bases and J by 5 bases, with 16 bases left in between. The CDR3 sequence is CASSDDNQEDQPQHF. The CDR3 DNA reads TGTGCCAGTAGTGACGACAACCAGGAGGATCAGCCCCAGCATTTT.

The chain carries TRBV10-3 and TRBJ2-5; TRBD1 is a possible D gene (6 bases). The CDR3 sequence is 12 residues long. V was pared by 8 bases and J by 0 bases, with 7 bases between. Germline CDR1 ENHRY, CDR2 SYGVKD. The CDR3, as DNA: TGTGCCATCTGGGACAACCAAGAGACCCAGTACTTC. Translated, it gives CAIWDNQETQYF.

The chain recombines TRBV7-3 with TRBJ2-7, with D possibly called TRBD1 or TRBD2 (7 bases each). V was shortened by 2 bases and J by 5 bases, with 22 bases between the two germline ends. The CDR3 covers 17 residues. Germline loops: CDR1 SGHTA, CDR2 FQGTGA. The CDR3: CASSLASGGRTGHEQYV. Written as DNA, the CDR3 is TGTGCCAGCAGCTTAGCATCGGGGGGTAGGACAGGACACGAGCAGTACGTC.

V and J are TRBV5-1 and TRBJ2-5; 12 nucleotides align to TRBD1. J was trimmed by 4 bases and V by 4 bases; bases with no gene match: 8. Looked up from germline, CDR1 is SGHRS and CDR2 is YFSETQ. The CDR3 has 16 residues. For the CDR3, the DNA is TGCGCCAGCAGCACGATCGGGACAGGGGGCCCAGAGACCCAGTACTTC. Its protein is CASSTIGTGGPETQYF.

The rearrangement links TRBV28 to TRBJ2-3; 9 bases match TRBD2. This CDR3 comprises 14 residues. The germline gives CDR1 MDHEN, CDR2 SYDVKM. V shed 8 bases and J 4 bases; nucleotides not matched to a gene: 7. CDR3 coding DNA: TGTGCCAGCCTGCGGGGGGGCAAGTCAGATACGCAGTATTTT. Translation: CASLRGGKSDTQYF.

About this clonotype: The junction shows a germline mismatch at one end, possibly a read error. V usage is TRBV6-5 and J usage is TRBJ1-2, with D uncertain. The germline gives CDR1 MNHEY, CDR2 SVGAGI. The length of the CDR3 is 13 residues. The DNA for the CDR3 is TGTGCCAGCAGTTGGGTCGGGAACTATGGCTACGCCTTC. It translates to CASSWVGNYGYAF.

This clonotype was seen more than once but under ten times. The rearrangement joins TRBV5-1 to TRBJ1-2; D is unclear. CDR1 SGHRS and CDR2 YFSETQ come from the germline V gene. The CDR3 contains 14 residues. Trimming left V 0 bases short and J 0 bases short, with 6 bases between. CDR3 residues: CASSLGTSNYGYTF. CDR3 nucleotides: TGCGCCAGCAGCTTGGGAACCTCTAACTATGGCTACACCTTC.